These 24 T cell receptor beta chains were sequenced from one sample in a study of blood T cell repertoires in COVID-19. TCRdb's copy holds only in-frame clones and misses some; the assay was immunoSEQ multiplex PCR. The table includes 200,000 to 250,000 clones, 65% to 85% detected once. What was sequenced was PBMCs or T cells enriched from blood (not recorded which). The receptors were sampled from a woman between 35 and 50 years old who had recovered from COVID-19.

The chain combines TRBV9 with TRBJ1-1; the D is unclear. Trimming removed 0 bases from V and 4 bases from J, with 7 bases in between. This CDR3 has 13 amino acids. Per the germline V gene, CDR1 is SGDLS and CDR2 is YYNGEE. This CDR3 is CASSVVAGTEAFF. In DNA, the CDR3 is TGTGCCAGCAGCGTAGTGGCAGGCACTGAAGCTTTCTTT.

This clone was picked up one time. The genes are TRBV7-9 and TRBJ2-1; a weak D match, TRBD2 (6 bases). CDR1 SEHNR and CDR2 FQNEAQ come from the germline V gene (reference sequence). Trimming removed 0 bases at V and 2 bases at J, with 8 bases between. CDR3 length equals 15 residues. Written as DNA, the CDR3 is TGTGCCAGCAGCTTAGCGGGAGGCACCTACAATGAGCAGTTCTTC. Translating it yields CASSLAGGTYNEQFF.

The rearrangement joins TRBV14 to TRBJ1-2; a possible D gene is TRBD1 (6 bases). V was clipped by 1 base and J by 4 bases, with 13 bases between them. In germline, CDR1 is SGHDN, CDR2 FVKESK. The CDR3 has 15 amino acids. CDR3 residues: CASSQVHREGYGYTF. DNA for the CDR3: TGTGCCAGCAGCCAAGTACACAGGGAGGGCTATGGCTACACCTTC. Using reference TRBV14 and TRBJ1-2 for the parts outside the CDR3, the full variable domain is EAGVTQFPSHSVIEKGQTVTLRCDPISGHDNLYWYRRVMGKEIKFLLHFVKESKQDESGMPNNRFLAERTGGTYSTLKVQPAELEDSGVYFCASSQVHREGYGYTFGSGTRLTVV.

The genes are TRBV19 and TRBJ1-1; possibly TRBD1 for D (5 bases). The germline V gene encodes CDR1 LNHDA and CDR2 SQIVND (reference sequence). There are 14 residues in the CDR3. V was cut by 0 bases and J by 5 bases, with 10 bases left in between. In nucleotides, the CDR3 is TGTGCCAGTAGTATAGATCAGGGAGGGACTGAAGCTTTCTTT. This codes for CASSIDQGGTEAFF. Based on the CDR3 plus reference TRBV19 and TRBJ1-1, the full variable domain is DGGITQSPKYLFRKEGQNVTLSCEQNLNHDAMYWYRQDPGQGLRLIYYSQIVNDFQKGDIAEGYSVSREKKESFPLTVTSAQKNPTAFYLCASSIDQGGTEAFFGQGTRLTVV.

V is TRBV30 and J is TRBJ2-3, with a possible D match to TRBD1 (6 bases). The V gene lost 1 base and the J gene lost 3 bases, with 14 bases spanning the gap. The CDR3 runs 15 residues. Germline V gene lookup returns CDR1 GTSNPN and CDR2 SVGIG (reference sequence). The DNA for the CDR3 is TGTGCCTGGAGTGGGGGGCCCCCGCCGACAGATACGCAGTATTTT. It specifies CAWSGGPPPTDTQYF.

This chain joins TRBV2 and TRBJ2-3, with 10 bases lining up with TRBD2. The germline V gene encodes CDR1 SNHLY and CDR2 FYNNEI. There are 14 residues in the CDR3. The ends lost 8 bases at V and 0 bases at J; junction bases unmatched: 2. The CDR3: CASVAGGSTDTQYF. The CDR3 DNA sequence: TGTGCCAGCGTAGCGGGAGGTAGCACAGATACGCAGTATTTT.

V and J are TRBV19 and TRBJ1-6; TRBD1 agrees at 7 bases. The V gene's germline CDR1 is LNHDA and CDR2 SQIVND (reference sequence). With V trimmed by 2 bases and J by 2 bases, 0 bases remained unmatched. This CDR3 is built from 15 residues. This chain's CDR3 is CASSIQGAYNSPLHF. CDR3 nucleotides: TGTGCCAGTAGTATACAGGGGGCCTATAATTCACCCCTCCACTTT.

This sequence joins TRBV7-2 and TRBJ2-5; D gene unclear. This CDR3 region has 16 residues. CDR1 is SGHTA, CDR2 FQGNSA, per germline. Trimming removed 1 base at V and 4 bases at J, with 16 bases between. The DNA of the CDR3 is TGTGCCAGCAGCTTAGTCACGGCACCGCGGCCAGAGACCCAGTACTTC. It specifies CASSLVTAPRPETQYF.

The J gene is TRBJ2-7, the V gene TRBV18; 9 bases are shared with TRBD1. V trimming: 2 bases; J trimming: 0 bases; junction bases outside the gene matches: 2. CDR3 length: 15 residues. Germline CDR1 and CDR2: KGHSH and LQKENI. CDR3 nucleotides: TGTGCCAGCTCACCAGGGACAGGGAGCTCCTACGAGCAGTACTTC. It is translated as CASSPGTGSSYEQYF.

The CDR3 DNA follows: TGTGCCAGCAGCTCCCGCCGGGGGGATACGCAGTATTTT. Its protein product is CASSSRRGDTQYF. The chain has TRBV9 and TRBJ2-3; D is perhaps TRBD2 (6 bases). Germline V gene lookup returns CDR1 SGDLS and CDR2 YYNGEE. V was shortened by 4 bases and J by 6 bases, with 12 bases between the two germline ends. The CDR3 has 13 residues.

This rearrangement joins TRBV6-5 to TRBJ2-3; D unresolved. The CDR3 is 13 amino acids. Germline CDR1 is MNHEY and CDR2 is SVGAGI. Trimming took 6 bases from V and 3 from J, leaving 10 bases between them. The CDR3 reads CASSARLTDTQYF. In DNA form, the CDR3 reads TGTGCCAGCAGCGCCAGGCTAACAGATACGCAGTATTTT.

The rearrangement links TRBV29-1 to TRBJ2-5; perhaps TRBD1 as D (5 bases). V shed 4 bases and J shed 2 bases, with 14 bases lying between them. Germline CDR1 is SQVTM and CDR2 is ANQGSEA. The CDR3 loop spans 14 amino acids. The CDR3 bases are TGCAGCGTTGCAAGGGCAGGGCGGCAAGAGACCCAGTACTTC. Translated, it gives CSVARAGRQETQYF.

The CDR3, as DNA: TGTGCCAGCAGCTTATGGGGCCCGTTAAACACTGAAGCTTTCTTT. This gives the protein CASSLWGPLNTEAFF. The V and J genes are TRBV7-2 and TRBJ1-1; tentative D call: TRBD1 (5 bases). Germline CDR1 is SGHTA and CDR2 is FQGNSA. The CDR3 extends over 15 amino acids. V shed 2 bases and J shed 2 bases, with 12 bases lying between them.

The gene calls are TRBV28 and TRBJ2-1, with 9 bases lining up with TRBD2. From germline, CDR1 is MDHEN and CDR2 SYDVKM. After removal of 1 base from V and 6 bases from J, the junction contained 13 bases not matched to a gene. This CDR3 comprises 18 residues. The CDR3 protein is CASSLLMVAGDIGNEQFF. CDR3 DNA: TGTGCCAGCAGTTTATTGATGGTAGCGGGAGATATTGGCAATGAGCAGTTCTTC.

This chain joins TRBV3-1 (or the pseudogene TRBV3-2) and TRBJ2-1; TRBD2 is a possible D gene (5 bases). Germline V gene data show CDR1 as LGHDT and CDR2 as YNNKEL (reference sequence). The V and J ends lost 6 bases and 2 bases respectively, with 11 bases between them. This CDR3 is built from 14 residues. The CDR3 nucleotides read TGTGCCAGCAGTCATAAGCGGACCTACAATGAGCAGTTCTTC. Its translation: CASSHKRTYNEQFF.

Only a few counts were recorded for this clone. The chain couples TRBV5-1 to TRBJ1-2; D gene ambiguous. The V gene's germline CDR1 is SGHRS and CDR2 YFSETQ. The ends were cut back, 1 base at V and 4 bases at J, with 11 bases in the middle. The CDR3 has 14 amino acids. DNA for the CDR3: TGCGCCAGCAGCTTGATTGTAGCTAGCTATGGCTACACCTTC. Translated, it gives CASSLIVASYGYTF.

This chain connects TRBV6-5 to TRBJ1-2; 11 positions agree with TRBD1. CDR3 length equals 14 residues. Germline CDR1 MNHEY, CDR2 SVGAGI. The V segment lost 5 bases and the J segment 6 bases; nucleotides outside the gene matches: 5. In nucleotides, the CDR3 is TGTGCCAGCAGTCGGACAGGGGGCGCGGATGGCTACACCTTC. Protein: CASSRTGGADGYTF.

The V and J genes are TRBV5-3 and TRBJ2-1; 14 bases line up with TRBD2. Being an ORF, TRBV5-3 has a function that is uncertain. V lost 3 bases, J lost 2 bases, and 4 bases stayed unmatched. CDR3 length equals 17 residues. Here the CDR3 reads CARSSGLAGEAYNEQFF. The CDR3 nucleotides read TGTGCCAGAAGCTCGGGACTAGCGGGAGAGGCCTACAATGAGCAGTTCTTC.

The rearrangement uses TRBV27 and TRBJ2-2, with 9 bases matching TRBD2. The CDR3 contains 15 residues. CDR1 is MNHEY and CDR2 is SMNVEV in the germline V gene (reference sequence). V lost 2 bases, J lost 5 bases, and 3 bases stayed unmatched. For the CDR3, the DNA is TGTGCCAGCAGTTTAGGGACTAGCATTACCGGGGAGCTGTTTTTT. This translates into CASSLGTSITGELFF.

CDR3 coding DNA: TGTGCCAGCTCACCGTGGACAGGGGCCTCCACAGATACGCAGTATTTT. The encoded protein is CASSPWTGASTDTQYF. V and J are TRBV18 and TRBJ2-3; 9 positions match TRBD1. The CDR3 runs 16 residues. J lost 2 bases, V lost 3 bases, and 6 bases had no gene match. Per the germline V gene, CDR1 is KGHSH and CDR2 is LQKENI.

V and J are TRBV11-3 and TRBJ2-6; unclear D gene. This CDR3 is 14 amino acids long. Trimming took off 3 bases at V and 1 base at J, with 4 bases between the two ends. Germline CDR1 is SGHNT and CDR2 is YENEEA. CDR3 DNA: TGTGCCAGCAGCTTCGGGTCTGGGGCCAACGTCCTGACTTTC. As protein: CASSFGSGANVLTF.

The chain couples TRBV7-8 to TRBJ2-2; 11 nucleotides line up with TRBD2. Germline CDR1 SGHVS, CDR2 FQNEAQ. The CDR3 length is 16 residues. V was pared by 4 bases and J by 5 bases, with 6 bases of the junction left unmatched. CDR3 DNA sequence: TGTGCCAGCAGCTCCGGACTAGCGGGCCATACCGGGGAGCTGTTTTTT. It yields the protein CASSSGLAGHTGELFF.

V gene TRBV7-8 combines with J gene TRBJ2-1; D uncertain. This CDR3 has 16 residues. Germline V lookup: CDR1 SGHVS, CDR2 FQNEAQ. Trimming pared 4 bases from V and 4 bases from J, leaving 17 bases between. The CDR3 DNA sequence: TGTGCCAGCAGCTCTCCTTATAACGGGTTATACAATGAGCAGTTCTTC. Its translation: CASSSPYNGLYNEQFF.

This chain joins TRBV7-9 and TRBJ1-1; no definite D call. Trimming cost V 3 bases and J 6 bases, with 8 bases left between them. The CDR3 length is 12 residues. Germline-derived CDR1 and CDR2 are SEHNR and FQNEAQ (reference sequence). DNA for the CDR3: TGTGCCAGCAGCTTGCTGGGCCCTGAAGCTTTCTTT. The encoded protein is CASSLLGPEAFF.